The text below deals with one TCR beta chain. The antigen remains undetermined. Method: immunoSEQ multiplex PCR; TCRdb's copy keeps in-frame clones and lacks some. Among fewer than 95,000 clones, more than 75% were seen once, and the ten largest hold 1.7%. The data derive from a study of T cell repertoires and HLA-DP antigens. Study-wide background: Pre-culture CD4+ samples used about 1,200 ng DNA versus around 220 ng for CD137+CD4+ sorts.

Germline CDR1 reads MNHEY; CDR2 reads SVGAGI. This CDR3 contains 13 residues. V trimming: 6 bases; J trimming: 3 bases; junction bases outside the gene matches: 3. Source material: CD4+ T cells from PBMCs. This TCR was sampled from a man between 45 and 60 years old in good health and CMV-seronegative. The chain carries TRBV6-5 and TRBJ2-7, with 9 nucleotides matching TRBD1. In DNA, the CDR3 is TGTGCCAGCAGGGAGACAGGGGGCTACGAGCAGTACTTC. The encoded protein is CASRETGGYEQYF.